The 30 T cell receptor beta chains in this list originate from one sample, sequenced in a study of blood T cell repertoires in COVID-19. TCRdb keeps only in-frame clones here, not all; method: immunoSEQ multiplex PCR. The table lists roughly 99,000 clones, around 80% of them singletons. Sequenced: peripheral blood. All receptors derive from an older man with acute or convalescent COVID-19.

CDR3 sequence: CASSPGGAGLDTQYF. The CDR3 DNA is TGTGCCAGCAGTCCCGGGGGGGCCGGGTTAGATACGCAGTATTTT. The chain employs TRBV28 and TRBJ2-3, with 8 bases that match TRBD2. In germline, CDR1 is MDHEN, CDR2 SYDVKM. This CDR3 has 15 amino acids. The V gene end was trimmed by 5 bases and the J gene end by 5 bases; junction bases not matched to a gene: 9.

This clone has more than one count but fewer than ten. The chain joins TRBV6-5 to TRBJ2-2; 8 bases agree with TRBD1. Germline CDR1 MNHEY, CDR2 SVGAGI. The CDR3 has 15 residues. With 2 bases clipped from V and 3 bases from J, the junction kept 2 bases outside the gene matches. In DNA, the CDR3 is TGTGCCAGCAGTTACGGGGACAGGTACACCGGGGAGCTGTTTTTT. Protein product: CASSYGDRYTGELFF.

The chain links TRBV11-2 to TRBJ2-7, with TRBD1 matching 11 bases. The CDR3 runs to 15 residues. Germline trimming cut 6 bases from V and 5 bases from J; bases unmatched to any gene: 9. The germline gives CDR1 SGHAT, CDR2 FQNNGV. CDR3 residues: CASRSTGTGGHEQYF. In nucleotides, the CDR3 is TGTGCCAGCAGATCGACCGGGACAGGGGGACACGAGCAGTACTTC.

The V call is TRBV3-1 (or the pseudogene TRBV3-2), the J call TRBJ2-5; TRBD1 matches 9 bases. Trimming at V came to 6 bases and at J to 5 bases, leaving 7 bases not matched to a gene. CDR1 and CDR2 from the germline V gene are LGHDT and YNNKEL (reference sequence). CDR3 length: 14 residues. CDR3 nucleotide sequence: TGTGCCAGCAGGCTACAGGGGGCATGGGAGACCCAGTACTTC. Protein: CASRLQGAWETQYF.

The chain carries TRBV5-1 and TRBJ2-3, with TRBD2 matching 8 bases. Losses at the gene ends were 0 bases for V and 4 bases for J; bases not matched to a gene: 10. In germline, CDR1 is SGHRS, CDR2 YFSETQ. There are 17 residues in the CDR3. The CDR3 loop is CASSLDPAGVPPDTQYF. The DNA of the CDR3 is TGCGCCAGCAGCTTGGACCCAGCGGGGGTCCCCCCAGATACGCAGTATTTT.

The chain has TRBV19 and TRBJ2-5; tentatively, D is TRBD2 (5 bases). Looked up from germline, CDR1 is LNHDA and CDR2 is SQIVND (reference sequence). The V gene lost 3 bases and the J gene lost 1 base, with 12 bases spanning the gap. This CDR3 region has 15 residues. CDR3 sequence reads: CASSMYGGPQETQYF. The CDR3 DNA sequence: TGTGCCAGTAGTATGTATGGCGGGCCCCAAGAGACCCAGTACTTC.

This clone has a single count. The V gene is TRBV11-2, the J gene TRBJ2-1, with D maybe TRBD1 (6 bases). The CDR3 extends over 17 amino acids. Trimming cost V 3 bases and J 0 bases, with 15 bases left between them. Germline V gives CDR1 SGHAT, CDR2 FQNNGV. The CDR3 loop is CASSLIATRGSYNEQFF. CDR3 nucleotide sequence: TGTGCCAGCAGCTTGATTGCCACCAGGGGCTCCTACAATGAGCAGTTCTTC.

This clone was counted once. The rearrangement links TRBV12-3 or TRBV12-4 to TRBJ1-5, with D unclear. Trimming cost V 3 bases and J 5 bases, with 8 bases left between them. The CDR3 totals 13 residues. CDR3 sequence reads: CASSFTSDQPQHF. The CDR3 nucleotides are TGTGCCAGCAGTTTTACGAGCGATCAGCCCCAGCATTTT.

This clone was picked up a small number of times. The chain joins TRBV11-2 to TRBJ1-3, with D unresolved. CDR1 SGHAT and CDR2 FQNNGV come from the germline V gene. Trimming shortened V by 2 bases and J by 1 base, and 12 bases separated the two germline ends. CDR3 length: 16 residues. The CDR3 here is CASSLLTFGSGNTIYF. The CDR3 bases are TGTGCCAGCAGCTTACTAACCTTCGGGTCTGGAAACACCATATATTTT.

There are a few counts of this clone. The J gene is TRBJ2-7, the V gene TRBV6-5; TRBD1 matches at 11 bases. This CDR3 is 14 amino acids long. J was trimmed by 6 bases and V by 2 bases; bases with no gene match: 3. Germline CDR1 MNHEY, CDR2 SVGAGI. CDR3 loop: CASSYHGTGGEQYF. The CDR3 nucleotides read TGTGCCAGCAGTTACCACGGGACAGGGGGCGAGCAGTACTTC.

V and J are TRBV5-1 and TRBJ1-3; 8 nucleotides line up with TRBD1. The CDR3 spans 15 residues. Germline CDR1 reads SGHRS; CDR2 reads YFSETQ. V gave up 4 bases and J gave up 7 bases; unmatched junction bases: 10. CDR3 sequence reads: CASSHDPTGANTIYF. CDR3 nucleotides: TGCGCCAGCAGCCATGACCCGACAGGGGCGAACACCATATATTTT.

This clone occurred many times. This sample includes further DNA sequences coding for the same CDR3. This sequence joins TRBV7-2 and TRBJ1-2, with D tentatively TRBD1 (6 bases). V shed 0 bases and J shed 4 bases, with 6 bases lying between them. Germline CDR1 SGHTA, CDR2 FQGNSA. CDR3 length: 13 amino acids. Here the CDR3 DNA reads TGTGCCAGCAGCTTAGCCAGGGGCTATGGCTACACCTTC. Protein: CASSLARGYGYTF.

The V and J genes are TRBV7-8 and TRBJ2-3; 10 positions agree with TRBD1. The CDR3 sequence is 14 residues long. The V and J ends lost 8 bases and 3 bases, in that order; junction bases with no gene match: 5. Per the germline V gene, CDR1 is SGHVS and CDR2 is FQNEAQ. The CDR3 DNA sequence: TGTGCCAGCCGCGGACAGGGGGAGACAGATACGCAGTATTTT. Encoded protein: CASRGQGETDTQYF. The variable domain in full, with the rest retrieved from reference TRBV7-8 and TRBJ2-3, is GAGVSQSPRYKVAKRGQDVALRCDPISGHVSLFWYQQALGQGPEFLTYFQNEAQLDKSGLPSDRFFAERPEGSVSTLKIQRTQQEDSAVYLCASRGQGETDTQYFGPGTRLTVL.

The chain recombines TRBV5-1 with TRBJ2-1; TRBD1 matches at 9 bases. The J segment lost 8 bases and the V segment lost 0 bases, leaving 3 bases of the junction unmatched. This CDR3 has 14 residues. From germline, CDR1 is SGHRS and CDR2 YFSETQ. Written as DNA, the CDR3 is TGCGCCAGCAGCTTGGGACAGGGGGTTTATGAGCAGTTCTTC. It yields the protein CASSLGQGVYEQFF.

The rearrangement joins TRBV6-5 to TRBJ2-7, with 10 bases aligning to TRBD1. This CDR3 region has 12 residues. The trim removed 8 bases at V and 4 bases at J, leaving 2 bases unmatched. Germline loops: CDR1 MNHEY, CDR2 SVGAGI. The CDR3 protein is CASWDRGYEQYF. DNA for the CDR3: TGTGCCAGCTGGGACAGGGGATACGAGCAGTACTTC.

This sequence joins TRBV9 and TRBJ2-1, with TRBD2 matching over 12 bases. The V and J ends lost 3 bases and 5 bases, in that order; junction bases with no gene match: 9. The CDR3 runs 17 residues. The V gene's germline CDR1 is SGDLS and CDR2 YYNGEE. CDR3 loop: CASSGGSSGGADNEQFF. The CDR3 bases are TGTGCCAGCAGCGGCGGGTCTAGCGGGGGGGCCGACAATGAGCAGTTCTTC.

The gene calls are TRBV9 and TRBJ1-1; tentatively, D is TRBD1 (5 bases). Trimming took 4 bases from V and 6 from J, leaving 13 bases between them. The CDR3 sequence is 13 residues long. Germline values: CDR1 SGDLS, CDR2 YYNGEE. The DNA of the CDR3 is TGTGCCAGCAGCACAAGCCAGGGTCCTGAAGCTTTCTTT. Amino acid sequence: CASSTSQGPEAFF.

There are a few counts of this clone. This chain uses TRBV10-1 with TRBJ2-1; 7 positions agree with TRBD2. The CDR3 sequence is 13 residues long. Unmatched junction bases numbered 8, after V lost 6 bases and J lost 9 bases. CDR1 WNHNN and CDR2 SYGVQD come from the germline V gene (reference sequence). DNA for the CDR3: TGCGCCAGCAGCGGACTAGGAAGAGGTGAGCAGTTCTTC. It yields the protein CASSGLGRGEQFF.

CDR3 DNA sequence: TGTGCCAGCAGCTTGTACACAGACCCCACAGATACGCAGTATTTT. It translates to CASSLYTDPTDTQYF. The gene calls are TRBV5-8 and TRBJ2-3; D unresolved. The CDR3 length is 15 residues. Germline loops: CDR1 SGHTS, CDR2 YDEGEE. With 1 base removed from V and 2 bases from J, the gap between germline ends came to 11 bases.

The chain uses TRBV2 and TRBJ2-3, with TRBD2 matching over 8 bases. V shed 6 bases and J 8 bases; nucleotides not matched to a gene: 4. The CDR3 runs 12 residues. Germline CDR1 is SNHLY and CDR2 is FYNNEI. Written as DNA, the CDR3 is TGTGCCAGCAGCGGACTAGCAAGTACGCAGTATTTT. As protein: CASSGLASTQYF.

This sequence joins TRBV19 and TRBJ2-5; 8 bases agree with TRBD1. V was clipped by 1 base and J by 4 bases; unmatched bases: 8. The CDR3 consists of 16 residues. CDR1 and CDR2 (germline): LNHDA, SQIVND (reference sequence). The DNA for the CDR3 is TGTGCCAGTAGTATAGCCCGGGACAGGCTAATAGAGACCCAGTACTTC. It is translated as CASSIARDRLIETQYF.

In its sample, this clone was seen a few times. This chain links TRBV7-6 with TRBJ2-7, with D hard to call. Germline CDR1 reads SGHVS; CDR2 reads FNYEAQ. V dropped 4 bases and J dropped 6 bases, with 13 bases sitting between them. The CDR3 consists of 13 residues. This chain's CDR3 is CASSSSGAGEQYF. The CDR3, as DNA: TGTGCCAGCAGCTCTAGTGGTGCTGGCGAGCAGTACTTC.

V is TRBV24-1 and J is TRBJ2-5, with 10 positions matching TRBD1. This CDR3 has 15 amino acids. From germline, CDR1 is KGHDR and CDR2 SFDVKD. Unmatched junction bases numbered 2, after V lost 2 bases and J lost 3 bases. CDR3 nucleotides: TGTGCCACCAGTGATTCGGGACAGGGGAAAGAGACCCAGTACTTC. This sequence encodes CATSDSGQGKETQYF.

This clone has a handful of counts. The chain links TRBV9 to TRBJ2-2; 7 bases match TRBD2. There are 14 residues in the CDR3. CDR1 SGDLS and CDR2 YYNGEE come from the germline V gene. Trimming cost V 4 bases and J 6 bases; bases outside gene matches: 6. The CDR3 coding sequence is TGTGCCAGCAGCCCCCAGGGAGGGCCCGGGGAGCTGTTTTTT. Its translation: CASSPQGGPGELFF.

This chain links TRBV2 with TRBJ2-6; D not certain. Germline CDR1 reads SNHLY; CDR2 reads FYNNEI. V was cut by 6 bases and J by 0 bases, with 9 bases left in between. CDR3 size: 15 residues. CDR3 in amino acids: CASRYSLSGANVLTF. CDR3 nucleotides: TGTGCCAGCAGGTACAGCCTCTCTGGGGCCAACGTCCTGACTTTC.

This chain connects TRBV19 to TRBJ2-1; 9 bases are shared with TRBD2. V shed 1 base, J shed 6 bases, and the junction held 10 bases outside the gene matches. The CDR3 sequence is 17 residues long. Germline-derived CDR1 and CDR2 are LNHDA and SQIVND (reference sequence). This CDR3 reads CASSIGGGGARGNEQFF. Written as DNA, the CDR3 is TGTGCCAGTAGTATAGGGGGCGGGGGGGCCCGTGGCAATGAGCAGTTCTTC.

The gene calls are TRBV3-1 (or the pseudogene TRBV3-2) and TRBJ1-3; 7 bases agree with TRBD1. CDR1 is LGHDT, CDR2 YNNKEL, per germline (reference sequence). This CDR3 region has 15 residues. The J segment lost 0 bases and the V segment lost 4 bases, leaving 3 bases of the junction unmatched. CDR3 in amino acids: CASSRTGASGNTIYF. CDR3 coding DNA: TGTGCCAGCAGCCGTACAGGGGCCTCTGGAAACACCATATATTTT.

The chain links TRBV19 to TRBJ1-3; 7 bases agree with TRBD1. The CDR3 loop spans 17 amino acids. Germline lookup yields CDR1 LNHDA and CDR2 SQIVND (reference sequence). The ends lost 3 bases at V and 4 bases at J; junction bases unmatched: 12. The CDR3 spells CASSIVDRVFAGNTIYF. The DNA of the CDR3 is TGTGCCAGTAGTATCGTTGACAGGGTCTTTGCCGGAAACACCATATATTTT.

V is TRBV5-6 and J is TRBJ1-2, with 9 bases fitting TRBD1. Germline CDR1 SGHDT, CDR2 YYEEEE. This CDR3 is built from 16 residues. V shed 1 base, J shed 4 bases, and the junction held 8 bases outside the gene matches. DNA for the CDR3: TGTGCCAGCAGCTTGACGCCATTGACAGGGGGCTATGGCTACACCTTC. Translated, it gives CASSLTPLTGGYGYTF.

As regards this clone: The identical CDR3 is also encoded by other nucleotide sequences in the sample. The chain's CDR3 is CASSGTGGPDTQYF. The CDR3 nucleotides read TGTGCCAGCAGTGGGACAGGGGGCCCAGATACGCAGTATTTT. The chain has TRBV25-1 and TRBJ2-3; 11 bases align to TRBD1. The CDR3 covers 14 residues. In germline, CDR1 is MGHDK, CDR2 SYGVNS. J lost 4 bases, V lost 4 bases, and 1 base had no gene match.